This TCR beta chain stems from a study of T cell responses to AZD1222 COVID-19 vaccine. Trimming cost V 8 bases and J 2 bases, with 10 bases left between them. This CDR3 has 13 amino acids. Germline CDR1 reads KGHDR; CDR2 reads SFDVKD. Sequenced by immunoSEQ multiplex PCR; TCRdb stores in-frame clones only, minus some. The table lists about 170,000 clones, 80% to 90% of them singletons. The chain joins TRBV24-1 to TRBJ2-3; D is unclear. Material: peripheral blood, obtained on day 0 of AZD1222 vaccination. The receptor was derived from an adult in good health. This CDR3 is CATMGWSTDTQYF. Written as DNA, the CDR3 is TGTGCCACCATGGGGTGGTCCACAGATACGCAGTATTTT.